This TCR beta chain was recovered during a study of CD8+ T cells in alopecia areata. The wider study: Scoring treated patients' severity relied on the percentage of scalp area affected. The study's findings and limits: Especially in alopecia totalis/universalis, lesional scalp showed greater clonality than normal scalp did.

Isolated RNA was reverse transcribed into cDNA used as the sequencing template. Some clones are missing from TCRdb's copy, which holds only in-frame ones; the method was immunoSEQ multiplex PCR. The repertoire consists of about 250,000 clones, with 45% to 70% occurring once and the leading ten covering about 0.88%. As for treatment: oral pan-JAK inhibitor, 5-10 mg twice daily. Trimming removed 1 base from V and 4 bases from J; junction bases left unmatched: 3. Germline CDR1 reads SGHAT; CDR2 reads FQNNGV. CDR3 length: 16 amino acids. In the case of this clone: As yet, its antigen is unknown.

The chain employs TRBV11-2 and TRBJ2-1; 11 positions match TRBD2. Specimen: CD4+ T cells sorted from blood, collected at week 52, from a patient treated with tofacitinib. The sequence came from a human donor with alopecia areata. The CDR3 loop reads CASSLGGTSGYNEQFF. The DNA of the CDR3 is TGTGCCAGCAGCTTAGGCGGGACTAGCGGTTACAATGAGCAGTTCTTC.